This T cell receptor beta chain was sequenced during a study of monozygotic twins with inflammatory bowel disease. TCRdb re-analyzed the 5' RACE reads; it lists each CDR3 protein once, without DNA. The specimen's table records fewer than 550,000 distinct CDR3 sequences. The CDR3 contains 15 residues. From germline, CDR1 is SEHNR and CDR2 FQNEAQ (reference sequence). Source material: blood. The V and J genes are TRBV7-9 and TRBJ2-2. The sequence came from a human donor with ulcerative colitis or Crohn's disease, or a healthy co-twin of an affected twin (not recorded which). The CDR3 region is CASSLGFANTGELFF. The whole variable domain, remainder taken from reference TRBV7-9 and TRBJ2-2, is DTGVSQNPRHKITKRGQNVTFRCDPISEHNRLYWYRQTLGQGPEFLTYFQNEAQLEKSRLLSDRFSAERPKGSFSTLEIQRTEQGDSAMYLCASSLGFANTGELFFGEGSRLTVL.